Presented here are 28 T cell receptor beta chains from one specimen sequenced in a study of naive and memory T cell subsets. The library had UMIs added by 3' ligation of an oligonucleotide to TCR cDNA. Ligated cDNA underwent four rounds of PCR with nested alpha and beta constant region primers and SP2. One entry per CDR3 protein results from TCRdb running MiXCR on the 5' RACE reads. The sample consists of tens of thousands of distinct CDR3 sequences, about 4.4% of them appearing once. All receptors derive from a female donor in good health.

Ten or more counts support this clonotype. The CDR3 nucleotides are TGTGCCAGCAGCCGATGGGGGGGCGACGAGCAGTACTTC. Translation gives CASSRWGGDEQYF. The J gene is TRBJ2-7, the V gene TRBV5-6; weak D call: TRBD2 (7 bases). Trimming stripped 4 bases from V and 5 bases from J, with 13 bases between. The CDR3 contains 13 residues. CDR1 and CDR2 (germline): SGHDT, YYEEEE. Drawing the rest from reference TRBV5-6 and TRBJ2-7, the complete variable domain is DAGVTQSPTHLIKTRGQQVTLRCSPKSGHDTVSWYQQALGQGPQFIFQYYEEEERQRGNFPDRFSGHQFPNYSSELNVNALLLGDSALYLCASSRWGGDEQYFGPGTRLTVT.

This clonotype was observed many times. This chain connects TRBV6-1 to TRBJ2-2, with a possible D match to TRBD2 (5 bases). CDR3 length: 17 amino acids. The V end lost 7 bases, the J end lost 2 bases, and 20 bases lay between the germline ends. In germline, CDR1 is MNHNS, CDR2 SASEGT. CDR3 protein: CASTQLTLGVNTGELFF. In DNA, the CDR3 is TGTGCCAGCACCCAACTAACGCTCGGGGTTAACACCGGGGAGCTGTTTTTT.

This clonotype came up many times. The gene calls are TRBV6-6 and TRBJ2-3; 14 positions match TRBD2. Germline loops: CDR1 MNHNY, CDR2 SVGAGI (reference sequence). V trimming: 2 bases; J trimming: 4 bases; junction bases outside the gene matches: 5. The CDR3 loop spans 17 amino acids. The CDR3 loop reads CASSYGTSGRSADTQYF. Written as DNA, the CDR3 is TGTGCCAGCAGTTACGGGACTAGCGGGAGATCAGCAGATACGCAGTATTTT.

This clonotype was counted at least ten times. J is TRBJ2-7 and V is TRBV29-1, with no clear D. Germline-derived CDR1 and CDR2 are SQVTM and ANQGSEA. Trimming removed 4 bases from V and 0 bases from J, with 13 bases in between. The length of the CDR3 is 14 residues. The CDR3 region is CSVAPLGSSYEQYF. The CDR3 nucleotides read TGCAGCGTTGCCCCCCTCGGTAGCTCCTACGAGCAGTACTTC.

This clonotype came up many times. The chain uses TRBV5-1 and TRBJ2-7, with D possibly matching TRBD1 (5 bases). Germline V gene lookup returns CDR1 SGHRS and CDR2 YFSETQ. The CDR3 contains 18 residues. The V end lost 0 bases, the J end lost 0 bases, and 19 bases lay between the germline ends. CDR3 protein: CASSLEGQVYYSSYEQYF. The DNA of the CDR3 is TGCGCCAGCAGCTTGGAGGGGCAGGTCTATTATAGCTCCTACGAGCAGTACTTC.

In its sample, this clonotype was seen many times. The V gene is TRBV28, the J gene TRBJ2-7; D is possibly TRBD2 (5 bases). This CDR3 comprises 11 residues. CDR1 is MDHEN and CDR2 is SYDVKM in the germline V gene. V shed 8 bases and J shed 4 bases, with 9 bases lying between them. The CDR3 protein is CASGPGYEQYF. Written as DNA, the CDR3 is TGTGCCAGCGGCCCGGGATACGAGCAGTACTTC.

This clonotype is labeled as medium-sized. The chain recombines TRBV7-9 with TRBJ2-7, with D possibly being TRBD1 (6 bases). Trimming stripped 1 base from V and 9 bases from J, with 13 bases between. The CDR3 is made up of 13 amino acids. In germline, CDR1 is SEHNR, CDR2 FQNEAQ (reference sequence). The CDR3 here is CASSLGNRAGQYF. The CDR3 coding sequence is TGTGCCAGCAGCTTAGGAAACAGGGCCGGGCAGTACTTC. The full variable domain, completed using reference TRBV7-9 and TRBJ2-7, is DTGVSQNPRHKITKRGQNVTFRCDPISEHNRLYWYRQTLGQGPEFLTYFQNEAQLEKSRLLSDRFSAERPKGSFSTLEIQRTEQGDSAMYLCASSLGNRAGQYFGPGTRLTVT.

This clonotype was counted only a few times. V usage is TRBV20-1 and J usage is TRBJ1-4; TRBD1 matches 8 bases. V trimming: 3 bases; J trimming: 7 bases; junction bases outside the gene matches: 4. The germline V gene has CDR1 DFQATT and CDR2 SNEGSKA (reference sequence). The CDR3 extends over 13 amino acids. DNA for the CDR3: TGCAGTGCTAGCGAAGACAGGGGTGAAAAACTGTTTTTT. Translation: CSASEDRGEKLFF.

This clonotype was found many times. This sequence joins TRBV6-4 and TRBJ2-1; 12 bases are shared with TRBD2. V gave up 2 bases and J gave up 7 bases; unmatched junction bases: 0. Germline values: CDR1 MRHNA, CDR2 SNTAGT. The CDR3 loop spans 14 amino acids. CDR3 sequence: CASSDGTSGNEQFF. The CDR3 nucleotides are TGTGCCAGCAGTGACGGGACTAGCGGGAATGAGCAGTTCTTC.

This clonotype has a count of ten or more. The chain recombines TRBV7-9 with TRBJ2-2, with TRBD2 as a possible D gene (5 bases). The CDR3 totals 14 residues. The V and J ends lost 3 bases and 2 bases respectively, with 7 bases between them. CDR1 and CDR2 (germline): SEHNR, FQNEAQ (reference sequence). The CDR3 nucleotides read TGTGCCAGCAGCTTCGACTATAACACCGGGGAGCTGTTTTTT. This sequence encodes CASSFDYNTGELFF.

This clonotype has ten or more counts. This chain joins TRBV29-1 and TRBJ2-7; the D gene is possibly TRBD2 (6 bases). The germline gives CDR1 SQVTM, CDR2 ANQGSEA. The length of the CDR3 is 13 residues. V dropped 6 bases and J dropped 4 bases, with 16 bases sitting between them. CDR3 nucleotides: TGCAGCGTAAACCTGGGACTGGAATACGAGCAGTACTTC. Translated, it gives CSVNLGLEYEQYF.

The sample holds many counts of this clonotype. The V and J genes are TRBV13 and TRBJ2-4; 7 nucleotides line up with TRBD1. The V gene's germline CDR1 is PRHDT and CDR2 FYEKMQ (reference sequence). V was pared by 5 bases and J by 7 bases, with 11 bases of the junction left unmatched. The CDR3 covers 15 residues. The DNA for the CDR3 is TGTGCCAGCAGCATTCGACAGGGTCCTCGGAACATTCAGTACTTC. It specifies CASSIRQGPRNIQYF.

This clonotype was detected ten times or more. The V gene is TRBV24-1, the J gene TRBJ2-6; no reliable D call. The V and J ends lost 4 bases and 0 bases respectively, with 9 bases between them. This CDR3 has 16 residues. Germline loops: CDR1 KGHDR, CDR2 SFDVKD. In DNA, the CDR3 is TGTGCCACCAGTGAGCGAGATCTCTCTGGGGCCAACGTCCTGACTTTC. This translates into CATSERDLSGANVLTF.

The sample holds many counts of this clonotype. This chain uses TRBV6-5 with TRBJ2-2, with D possibly matching TRBD2 (6 bases). Germline loops: CDR1 MNHEY, CDR2 SVGAGI. Deletions cut 0 bases from V and 1 base from J, with 9 bases between. The CDR3 length is 16 residues. In nucleotides, the CDR3 is TGTGCCAGCAGTTACTCGACGGGACTGAACACCGGGGAGCTGTTTTTT. It translates to CASSYSTGLNTGELFF.

V gene TRBV6-5 combines with J gene TRBJ2-5, with D perhaps given as TRBD1 or TRBD2 (5 bases each). Trimming took off 6 bases at V and 6 bases at J, with 20 bases between the two ends. Germline values: CDR1 MNHEY, CDR2 SVGAGI. This CDR3 comprises 15 residues. The CDR3 DNA sequence: TGTGCCAGCAGACTTACTAGGGGATCGGGGAAGACCCAGTACTTC. Translating gives CASRLTRGSGKTQYF.

In its sample, this clonotype was seen many times. The V gene is TRBV7-2, the J gene TRBJ2-5, with D possibly matching TRBD1 (6 bases). V dropped 5 bases and J dropped 3 bases, with 10 bases sitting between them. The CDR3 is 13 residues long. Germline values: CDR1 SGHTA, CDR2 FQGNSA. CDR3 sequence reads: CASSTRTEETQYF. CDR3 in DNA: TGTGCCAGCAGCACCCGGACAGAAGAGACCCAGTACTTC.

The chain is built from TRBV4-3 and TRBJ2-2, with 9 bases lining up with TRBD2. J lost 1 base, V lost 0 bases, and 9 bases had no gene match. Germline-derived CDR1 and CDR2 are LGHNA and YSLEER. CDR3 size: 19 residues. The DNA of the CDR3 is TGCGCCAGCAGCCAAGAAGGGTTTCTAGCGGGGATGAACACCGGGGAGCTGTTTTTT. Amino acids: CASSQEGFLAGMNTGELFF.

This clonotype was detected ten times or more. The V call is TRBV9, the J call TRBJ2-1; the match to TRBD2 covers 11 bases. The germline V gene has CDR1 SGDLS and CDR2 YYNGEE. V trimming: 1 base; J trimming: 9 bases; junction bases outside the gene matches: 6. The CDR3 covers 15 residues. The CDR3 region has the DNA TGTGCCAGCAGCGTAACTAGCGGGAGATCTAGTGAGCAGTTCTTC. Protein sequence: CASSVTSGRSSEQFF.

There are many counts of this clonotype. V is TRBV10-1 and J is TRBJ1-1; D not resolved. This CDR3 is built from 14 residues. The germline V and J ends were trimmed by 5 bases and 7 bases, with 17 bases remaining between them. Per germline, CDR1 WNHNN and CDR2 SYGVQD (reference sequence). CDR3 amino acids: CASSTGPKAGEAFF. Here the CDR3 DNA reads TGCGCCAGCAGTACCGGCCCAAAAGCGGGTGAAGCTTTCTTT.

This clonotype has ten or more counts. The chain carries TRBV7-2 and TRBJ2-3, with D uncertain. Per germline, CDR1 SGHTA and CDR2 FQGNSA. V was pared by 2 bases and J by 0 bases, with 12 bases between. The CDR3 has 16 residues. This CDR3 is CASSLLWSASTDTQYF. The CDR3, as DNA: TGTGCCAGCAGCTTATTGTGGAGCGCTAGCACAGATACGCAGTATTTT.

This clonotype was found many times. The V gene is TRBV10-3, the J gene TRBJ2-3; 9 nucleotides match TRBD2. V lost 2 bases and J lost 0; bases outside the gene matches: 6. From germline, CDR1 is ENHRY and CDR2 SYGVKD. The CDR3 consists of 17 residues. The CDR3 coding sequence is TGTGCCATCAGTGAGGGTCGACTAGCGGCAAGCACAGATACGCAGTATTTT. This encodes CAISEGRLAASTDTQYF.

The V call is TRBV14, the J call TRBJ2-2; 7 bases are a match to TRBD1. V was clipped by 4 bases and J by 6 bases; unmatched bases: 26. The CDR3 spans 21 residues. CDR1 is SGHDN and CDR2 is FVKESK in the germline V gene. The CDR3 DNA reads as TGTGCCAGCAGCCGAAACCTTCCCATCCCGGGACAGAATAGTGGCGCCGGGGAGCTGTTTTTT. Its protein is CASSRNLPIPGQNSGAGELFF.

This clonotype was observed many times. The rearrangement links TRBV28 to TRBJ1-2; D uncertain. From germline, CDR1 is MDHEN and CDR2 SYDVKM. V was trimmed by 2 bases and J by 6 bases, leaving 4 bases between them. This CDR3 comprises 11 residues. CDR3 sequence: CASSLRDGYTF. Here the CDR3 DNA reads TGTGCCAGCAGTTTACGGGATGGCTACACCTTC.

This clonotype appeared many times. V usage is TRBV25-1 and J usage is TRBJ1-4; 7 bases line up with TRBD1. The CDR3 has 14 residues. Germline V gives CDR1 MGHDK, CDR2 SYGVNS. Losses at the gene ends were 4 bases for V and 6 bases for J; bases not matched to a gene: 5. This chain's CDR3 is CASSVPGGDEKLFF. In DNA, the CDR3 is TGTGCCAGCAGTGTACCAGGGGGAGATGAAAAACTGTTTTTT.

This clonotype was seen at least ten times. J is TRBJ2-5 and V is TRBV24-1; 16 bases match TRBD2. The ends lost 4 bases at V and 5 bases at J; junction bases unmatched: 6. There are 17 residues in the CDR3. Germline V gives CDR1 KGHDR, CDR2 SFDVKD. CDR3 protein: CATSEGTSGRAGETQYF. Here the CDR3 DNA reads TGTGCCACCAGTGAAGGGACTAGCGGGAGGGCCGGGGAGACCCAGTACTTC.

This clonotype showed up many times. The V and J genes are TRBV6-5 and TRBJ2-5; no firm D call. The CDR3 consists of 14 residues. V gave up 3 bases and J gave up 5 bases, with 13 bases separating them. Germline V CDR1 and CDR2: MNHEY, SVGAGI. CDR3 DNA: TGTGCCAGCAGTTATGCGATAGGCCAGGAGACCCAGTACTTC. Its protein is CASSYAIGQETQYF.

The sample holds many counts of this clonotype. The V and J genes are TRBV2 and TRBJ2-3, with 14 bases that match TRBD2. This CDR3 contains 16 residues. With V trimmed by 4 bases and J by 6 bases, 6 bases remained unmatched. The germline gives CDR1 SNHLY, CDR2 FYNNEI. CDR3 nucleotides: TGTGCCAGCAGTGGACGACTAGCGGGAGGGACCGATACGCAGTATTTT. Amino acid sequence: CASSGRLAGGTDTQYF. The full variable domain, rest sourced from reference TRBV2 and TRBJ2-3, is EPEVTQTPSHQVTQMGQEVILRCVPISNHLYFYWYRQILGQKVEFLVSFYNNEISEKSEIFDDQFSVERPDGSNFTLKIRSTKLEDSAMYFCASSGRLAGGTDTQYFGPGTRLTVL.

This clonotype has ten or more counts. The chain is built from TRBV29-1 and TRBJ2-3; TRBD2 agrees at 8 bases. This CDR3 is built from 16 residues. Per germline, CDR1 SQVTM and CDR2 ANQGSEA. J gave up 3 bases and V 5 bases, and 13 bases lay outside the gene matches. CDR3 nucleotide sequence: TGCAGCGTTTGGGCCGAGGCGGGAGGAGAGACAGATACGCAGTATTTT. It yields the protein CSVWAEAGGETDTQYF.